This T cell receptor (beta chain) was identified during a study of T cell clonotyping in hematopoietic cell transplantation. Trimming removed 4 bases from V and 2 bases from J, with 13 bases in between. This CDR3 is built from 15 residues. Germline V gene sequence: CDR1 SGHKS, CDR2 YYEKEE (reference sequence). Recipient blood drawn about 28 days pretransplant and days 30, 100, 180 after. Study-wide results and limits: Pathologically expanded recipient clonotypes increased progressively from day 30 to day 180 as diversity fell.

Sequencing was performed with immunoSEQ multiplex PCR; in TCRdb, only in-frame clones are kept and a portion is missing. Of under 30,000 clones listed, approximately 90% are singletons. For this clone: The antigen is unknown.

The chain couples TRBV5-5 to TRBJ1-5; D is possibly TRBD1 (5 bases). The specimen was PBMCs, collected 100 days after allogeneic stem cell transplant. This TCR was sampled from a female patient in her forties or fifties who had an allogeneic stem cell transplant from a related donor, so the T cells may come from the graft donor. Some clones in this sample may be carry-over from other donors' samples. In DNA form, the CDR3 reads TGTGCCAGCAGCCTCGGGGCGGTTGGCAATCAGCCCCAGCATTTT. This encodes CASSLGAVGNQPQHF. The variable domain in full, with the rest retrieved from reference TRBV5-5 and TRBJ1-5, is DAGVTQSPTHLIKTRGQQVTLRCSPISGHKSVSWYQQVLGQGPQFIFQYYEKEERGRGNFPDRFSARQFPNYSSELNVNALLLGDSALYLCASSLGAVGNQPQHFGDGTRLSIL.